The 30 T cell receptor beta chains presented below share a single source sample, sequenced in a study of cytomegalovirus exposure and HLA in healthy donors. The PCR ran on 60 Vbeta and 13 Jbeta primers. Clones were sequenced by immunoSEQ multiplex PCR, and TCRdb holds only the in-frame ones, with some missing. Of about 200,000 clones listed, over 70% are singletons. The specimen was PBMCs. Receptors were obtained from a boy between 2 and 10 years old in good health and CMV-seronegative.

Turning to this clone: Sequence at one end of the junction differs from germline and may be a read error. The chain links TRBV7-9 to TRBJ1-2, with TRBD1 as a possible D gene (5 bases). The germline V gene has CDR1 SEHNR and CDR2 FQNEAQ (reference sequence). The CDR3 extends over 13 amino acids. The CDR3 region has the DNA TGTGCCAGCAGCTCGCCTGCGGCATGGGGCTACCCCTTC. This translates into CASSSPAAWGYPF.

CDR3 loop: CASIRGKSGELFF. The DNA of the CDR3 is TGTGCCAGCATCAGGGGGAAGTCCGGGGAGCTGTTTTTT. The chain uses TRBV2 and TRBJ2-2, with 7 bases identical to TRBD1. The V and J ends lost 7 bases and 6 bases, in that order; junction bases with no gene match: 5. Germline assignment: CDR1 SNHLY and CDR2 FYNNEI. The CDR3 length is 13 residues.

The rearrangement links TRBV6-6 to TRBJ1-2; 8 nucleotides line up with TRBD1. The V gene's germline CDR1 is MNHNY and CDR2 SVGAGI (reference sequence). Losses at the gene ends were 4 bases for V and 5 bases for J; bases not matched to a gene: 12. CDR3 size: 16 residues. In DNA form, the CDR3 reads TGTGCCAGCAGTTCCCATCAGGACAGGGAGTTTTATGGCTACACCTTC. Its protein is CASSSHQDREFYGYTF.

The CDR3 loop is CASGTGSPYNEQFF. The CDR3 bases are TGCGCCAGCGGGACAGGGAGTCCCTACAATGAGCAGTTCTTC. The V and J genes are TRBV4-1 and TRBJ2-1, with TRBD1 identical over 9 bases. The CDR3 extends over 14 amino acids. Per germline, CDR1 MGHRA and CDR2 YSYEKL. Trimming removed 8 bases from V and 2 bases from J; junction bases left unmatched: 4.

This clone has only a few counts. The chain employs TRBV12-5 and TRBJ2-7; 8 bases match TRBD2. Germline V CDR1 and CDR2: LGHNT, FRNRAP. V dropped 7 bases and J dropped 3; count of bases not matched to a gene: 11. This CDR3 has 15 amino acids. DNA of the CDR3: TGTGCTAGTGTCCCGGGTGGCGGGGGGCTCTACGAGCAGTACTTC. It encodes CASVPGGGGLYEQYF.

CDR3 nucleotide sequence: TGTGCCAGCAGTTACCACAGGGGCGAGTACGAGCAGTACTTC. Protein product: CASSYHRGEYEQYF. This sequence joins TRBV6-5 and TRBJ2-7, with 7 bases that match TRBD1. The CDR3 has 14 residues. Losses at the gene ends were 2 bases for V and 4 bases for J; bases not matched to a gene: 5. Germline V gene lookup returns CDR1 MNHEY and CDR2 SVGAGI.

This rearrangement joins TRBV5-8 to TRBJ1-5; D might be TRBD1 (5 bases). V was pared by 0 bases and J by 0 bases, with 7 bases between. The CDR3 spans 15 residues. The V gene's germline CDR1 is SGHTS and CDR2 YDEGEE. DNA for the CDR3: TGTGCCAGCAGCTTGGGACAGAGTAGCAATCAGCCCCAGCATTTT. Its translation is CASSLGQSSNQPQHF.

The chain carries TRBV5-1 and TRBJ2-2, with 9 nucleotides matching TRBD2. Germline V gives CDR1 SGHRS, CDR2 YFSETQ. This CDR3 is built from 17 residues. The trim removed 3 bases at V and 6 bases at J, leaving 12 bases unmatched. The CDR3 is CASSSGDLAGRAGELFF. CDR3 nucleotide sequence: TGCGCCAGCAGCTCCGGAGACCTAGCGGGGCGGGCCGGGGAGCTGTTTTTT. Using reference TRBV5-1 and TRBJ2-2 for the parts outside the CDR3, the full variable domain is KAGVTQTPRYLIKTRGQQVTLSCSPISGHRSVSWYQQTPGQGLQFLFEYFSETQRNKGNFPGRFSGRQFSNSRSEMNVSTLELGDSALYLCASSSGDLAGRAGELFFGEGSRLTVL.

The chain is built from TRBV7-5 and TRBJ1-6. TRBV7-5 constitutes a pseudogene. CDR3 size: 17 residues. The CDR3 region is CARSLGRAGVQGSPLHF. CDR3 DNA sequence: TGTGCCAGAAGCTTAGGGAGGGCGGGGGTGCAGGGTTCACCCCTCCACTTT.

The chain uses TRBV4-1 and TRBJ2-3, with TRBD2 matching 10 bases. The V gene end was trimmed by 3 bases and the J gene end by 0 bases; junction bases not matched to a gene: 6. This CDR3 comprises 17 residues. CDR1 and CDR2 (germline): MGHRA, YSYEKL. The CDR3 coding sequence is TGCGCCAGCAGCCAGGGGGGACTAGCGTTGAGCACAGATACGCAGTATTTT. Translating it yields CASSQGGLALSTDTQYF.

CDR3 loop: CASQSGRTDTQYF. The CDR3 bases are TGTGCCAGCCAAAGCGGGAGAACAGATACGCAGTATTTT. The genes are TRBV18 and TRBJ2-3; 8 bases align to TRBD2. This CDR3 comprises 13 residues. Germline lookup yields CDR1 KGHSH and CDR2 LQKENI. With 8 bases clipped from V and 3 bases from J, the junction kept 4 bases outside the gene matches.

The V gene is TRBV13, the J gene TRBJ2-5; 11 bases line up with TRBD2. The end of the DNA is better explained by TRBJ2-7, so the J call may be wrong. The CDR3 loop spans 16 amino acids. Germline CDR1 and CDR2: PRHDT and FYEKMQ (reference sequence). DNA for the CDR3: TGTGCCAGCAGCTTAGGACTAGCGGGGGATTCCTACGAGCAGTACTTC. Translation: CASSLGLAGDSYEQYF.

V is TRBV9 and J is TRBJ1-1; the D gene is possibly TRBD1 (6 bases). Trimming left V 4 bases short and J 7 bases short, with 17 bases between. The CDR3 is made up of 14 amino acids. Germline CDR1 and CDR2: SGDLS and YYNGEE. CDR3 sequence: CASSPPNGQLEAFF. CDR3 nucleotides: TGTGCCAGCAGCCCTCCCAACGGACAGCTTGAAGCTTTCTTT.

The V and J genes are TRBV6-5 and TRBJ2-7, with 8 bases fitting TRBD1. Germline trimming cut 1 base from V and 4 bases from J; bases unmatched to any gene: 6. The CDR3 loop spans 15 amino acids. In germline, CDR1 is MNHEY, CDR2 SVGAGI. The CDR3, as DNA: TGTGCCAGCAGTTACTGGACAGGGCGGGAATACGAGCAGTACTTC. It specifies CASSYWTGREYEQYF.

Only one count was recorded for this clone. The genes are TRBV19 and TRBJ2-7, with a weak D call TRBD1 (6 bases). Germline values: CDR1 LNHDA, CDR2 SQIVND (reference sequence). The CDR3 is 15 residues long. V dropped 5 bases and J dropped 0 bases, with 14 bases sitting between them. Here the CDR3 reads CASSPWGPSSYEQYF. CDR3 bases: TGTGCCAGTAGTCCCTGGGGGCCAAGCTCCTACGAGCAGTACTTC.

The genes are TRBV30 and TRBJ2-7, with TRBD1 matching 9 bases. Germline V gene lookup returns CDR1 GTSNPN and CDR2 SVGIG (reference sequence). The CDR3 totals 19 residues. V lost 3 bases to trimming and J lost 3 bases; unmatched junction nucleotides: 21. The CDR3 DNA reads as TGTGCCTGGAGCGGAGTAGGACAGGGGCGCAGGTTGAATCGCTACGAGCAGTACTTC. Protein: CAWSGVGQGRRLNRYEQYF. Drawing the rest from reference TRBV30 and TRBJ2-7, the complete variable domain is SQTIHQWPATLVQPVGSPLSLECTVEGTSNPNLYWYRQAAGRGLQLLFYSVGIGQISSEVPQNLSASRPQDRQFILSSKKLLLSDSGFYLCAWSGVGQGRRLNRYEQYFGPGTRLTVT.

The genes are TRBV27 and TRBJ2-7; 11 nucleotides align to TRBD2. V lost 7 bases to trimming and J lost 5 bases; unmatched junction nucleotides: 13. This CDR3 has 16 residues. Germline V CDR1 and CDR2: MNHEY, SMNVEV (reference sequence). The CDR3 region is CASTLAGGPRWNEQYF. The CDR3 DNA sequence: TGTGCCAGCACATTAGCGGGGGGGCCTCGTTGGAACGAGCAGTACTTC.

The CDR3 region has the DNA TGTGCCAGCAGTGCGGGGGGGAATTTGGGTGAGCAGTTCTTC. This codes for CASSAGGNLGEQFF. The gene calls are TRBV27 and TRBJ2-1; 9 positions match TRBD2. CDR3 length equals 14 residues. The junction had 8 bases not matched to a gene; V was cut back by 5 bases and J by 9 bases. Looked up from germline, CDR1 is MNHEY and CDR2 is SMNVEV (reference sequence).

The V and J genes are TRBV20-1 and TRBJ1-1; D is unresolved. Looked up from germline, CDR1 is DFQATT and CDR2 is SNEGSKA (reference sequence). The V and J ends lost 3 bases and 8 bases respectively, with 10 bases between them. The CDR3 spans 11 residues. CDR3 region: CSARPEEEAFF. DNA for the CDR3: TGCAGTGCTAGGCCGGAGGAGGAAGCTTTCTTT.

The rearrangement uses TRBV25-1 and TRBJ1-4, with 10 positions matching TRBD1. J lost 7 bases, V lost 0 bases, and 5 bases had no gene match. The CDR3 length is 16 residues. Germline loops: CDR1 MGHDK, CDR2 SYGVNS. The CDR3 reads CASSEYVGTGAEKLFF. The CDR3 bases are TGTGCCAGCAGTGAATACGTAGGGACAGGGGCTGAAAAACTGTTTTTT.

The rearrangement links TRBV9 to TRBJ1-2; 7 nucleotides agree with TRBD1. The germline gives CDR1 SGDLS, CDR2 YYNGEE. V trimming: 0 bases; J trimming: 1 base; junction bases outside the gene matches: 3. CDR3 length: 15 residues. Here the CDR3 reads CASSVGQGGNYGYTF. In DNA, the CDR3 is TGTGCCAGCAGCGTAGGGCAGGGGGGTAACTATGGCTACACCTTC.

This chain links TRBV7-2 with TRBJ2-7; D is possibly TRBD1 (6 bases). CDR3 length: 16 amino acids. V was trimmed by 4 bases and J by 0 bases, leaving 16 bases between them. Germline CDR1 SGHTA, CDR2 FQGNSA. CDR3 protein: CASSWTGTSFSYEQYF. The CDR3 nucleotides are TGTGCCAGCAGCTGGACCGGGACATCCTTCTCCTACGAGCAGTACTTC. Complete variable domain (other parts from reference TRBV7-2 and TRBJ2-7): GAGVSQSPSNKVTEKGKDVELRCDPISGHTALYWYRQSLGQGLEFLIYFQGNSAPDKSGLPSDRFSAERTGGSVSTLTIQRTQQEDSAVYLCASSWTGTSFSYEQYFGPGTRLTVT.

The chain links TRBV18 to TRBJ2-3; D not certain. CDR3 length equals 12 residues. The germline CDR1 and CDR2 sequences are KGHSH and LQKENI. Trimming cost V 2 bases and J 3 bases, with 3 bases left between them. In DNA form, the CDR3 reads TGTGCCAGCTCACCATCGACAGATACGCAGTATTTT. Amino acid sequence: CASSPSTDTQYF.

This sequence joins TRBV4-1 and TRBJ2-2; weak D call: TRBD2 (5 bases). Between the trimmed V and J ends, which lost 0 bases and 1 base, there was a span of 15 bases. The CDR3 contains 18 residues. Per the germline V gene, CDR1 is MGHRA and CDR2 is YSYEKL. The CDR3 DNA is TGCGCCAGCAGCCAAGAGGCGGTAAAGAGGGAGAACACCGGGGAGCTGTTTTTT. It yields the protein CASSQEAVKRENTGELFF.

This chain links TRBV6-4 with TRBJ1-1; 12 bases are a match to TRBD1. Trimming removed 6 bases from V and 7 bases from J; junction bases left unmatched: 9. This CDR3 has 15 amino acids. Germline CDR1 and CDR2: MRHNA and SNTAGT. CDR3 sequence (DNA): TGTGCCAGCAGCGAAGGGACAGGGGGCAGGAGTGAAGCTTTCTTT. Its translation is CASSEGTGGRSEAFF.

This clone was observed a few times. The gene calls are TRBV4-1 and TRBJ1-2; 8 bases line up with TRBD1. V lost 0 bases to trimming and J lost 7 bases; unmatched junction nucleotides: 7. Germline values: CDR1 MGHRA, CDR2 YSYEKL. CDR3 length: 15 amino acids. The CDR3 coding sequence is TGCGCCAGCAGCCAAGAAGAGACAGGGGTGCGTGGCTACACCTTC. This translates into CASSQEETGVRGYTF.

The chain has TRBV5-1 and TRBJ2-7; 13 positions agree with TRBD2. There are 14 residues in the CDR3. Trimming removed 5 bases from V and 6 bases from J; junction bases left unmatched: 5. Looked up from germline, CDR1 is SGHRS and CDR2 is YFSETQ. In DNA form, the CDR3 reads TGCGCCAGCAGTGGGACTAGCGGGATAAGCGAGCAGTACTTC. Translation gives CASSGTSGISEQYF.

A single count supports this clone. The rearrangement links TRBV9 to TRBJ2-2; TRBD2 matches 8 bases. J gave up 1 base and V 4 bases, and 6 bases lay outside the gene matches. CDR1 and CDR2 (germline): SGDLS, YYNGEE. The CDR3 totals 16 residues. For the CDR3, the DNA is TGTGCCAGCAGCCCGTCCGGGGGGGTGAACACCGGGGAGCTGTTTTTT. This codes for CASSPSGGVNTGELFF.

The rearrangement joins TRBV2 to TRBJ1-2; D might be TRBD1 (5 bases). Germline V gives CDR1 SNHLY, CDR2 FYNNEI. The CDR3 covers 16 residues. Trimming pared 4 bases from V and 4 bases from J, leaving 19 bases between. CDR3 region: CASSVDLGAVFYGYTF. The CDR3 DNA is TGTGCCAGCAGTGTCGATCTAGGGGCCGTATTCTATGGCTACACCTTC.

The chain uses TRBV28 and TRBJ2-7, with a weak D call TRBD2 (5 bases). This CDR3 region has 16 residues. V was shortened by 3 bases and J by 2 bases, with 17 bases between the two germline ends. Germline V lookup: CDR1 MDHEN, CDR2 SYDVKM. CDR3 sequence reads: CASSFGRWESPYEQYF. The CDR3 DNA follows: TGTGCCAGCAGTTTCGGTAGGTGGGAGAGCCCCTACGAGCAGTACTTC.